A selection of T cell receptor beta chains follows, all from one sample in a study of T cell responses to AZD1222 COVID-19 vaccine. Using immunoSEQ multiplex PCR, the repertoire was profiled, and TCRdb retains in-frame clones only, with some absent. In the table there are 120,000 or so clones, approximately 88% of which are singletons. The material sequenced was peripheral blood, taken on day 0 of AZD1222 vaccination. Receptor source: an adult in good health. The CDR3 runs from the conserved cysteine through the conserved F or W. A D gene is named only where the DNA matches it firmly. Clone size appears in some rows only: once, few, many, or a class for an expanded clone.

size	D	J	V	CDR3	DNA
.	.	TRBJ1-2	TRBV25-1	CASGDLSGASGGYTF	TGTGCCAGCGGGGACTTGTCGGGGGCTTCCGGGGGCTACACCTTC
.	.	TRBJ2-1	TRBV18	CASSPPTTRTLSYNEQFF	TGTGCCAGCTCACCACCGACCACTCGAACGTTATCCTACAATGAGCAGTTCTTC
.	.	TRBJ1-4	TRBV5-4	CASSLAGTPKLFF	TGTGCCAGCAGCTTGGCCGGGACACCAAAACTGTTTTTT
.	TRBD2	TRBJ2-3	TRBV6-5	CASRPRGGDTDTQYF	TGTGCCAGCAGGCCGCGGGGGGGTGACACAGATACGCAGTATTTT
.	.	TRBJ1-4	TRBV7-2	CASSLGGASNEKLFF	TGTGCCAGCAGCTTAGGAGGGGCGTCTAATGAAAAACTGTTTTTT
.	.	TRBJ2-2	TRBV10-1	CASSEHWGAGELFF	TGCGCCAGCAGTGAGCATTGGGGGGCCGGGGAGCTGTTTTTT
few	.	TRBJ1-6	TRBV7-2	CASRPARAENSPLHF	TGTGCCAGCCGCCCTGCACGGGCGGAGAATTCACCCCTCCACTTT
.	.	TRBJ2-7	TRBV18	CASSPGQNYEQYF	TGTGCCAGCTCACCTGGACAGAACTACGAGCAGTACTTC
.	TRBD1	TRBJ2-2	TRBV4-1	CASSAGDRETGELFF	TGCGCCAGCAGTGCGGGGGACAGGGAAACCGGGGAGCTGTTTTTT
.	TRBD1	TRBJ2-7	TRBV6-6	CASSPRQGLSTEQYF	TGTGCCAGCAGCCCCCGACAGGGGTTATCTACCGAGCAGTACTTC
.	.	TRBJ2-7	TRBV4-3	CASSQDLNYEQYF	TGCGCCAGCAGCCAAGATCTAAACTACGAGCAGTACTTC
.	TRBD2	TRBJ2-7	TRBV9	CASSVGGLAGTEQYF	TGTGCCAGCAGCGTAGGGGGACTAGCGGGGACCGAGCAGTACTTC
.	.	TRBJ2-7	TRBV5-8	CASSLAVGAPSYEQYF	TGTGCCAGCAGCTTGGCGGTTGGGGCGCCGTCCTACGAGCAGTACTTC
.	.	TRBJ1-2	TRBV6-4	CASSDSPGASYGYTF	TGTGCCAGCAGTGACTCGCCGGGGGCTAGCTATGGCTACACCTTC
.	TRBD1	TRBJ1-5	TRBV24-1	CATSESGTGLSNQPQHF	TGTGCCACCAGTGAGAGCGGGACAGGGCTGAGCAATCAGCCCCAGCATTTT
.	TRBD1	TRBJ2-7	TRBV10-1	CASSDLPGQGTYEQYF	TGCGCCAGCAGTGATCTGCCGGGACAGGGGACCTACGAGCAGTACTTC
once	.	TRBJ1-4	TRBV5-4	CASSAGTDGNEKLFF	TGTGCCAGCAGCGCGGGGACGGACGGAAATGAAAAACTGTTTTTT
.	.	TRBJ1-3	TRBV19	CASSIGSGGNTIYF	TGTGCCAGTAGTATAGGCTCCGGGGGAAACACCATATATTTT
.	.	TRBJ2-2	TRBV7-9	CASSPQLNTGELFF	TGTGCCAGCAGCCCCCAACTGAACACCGGGGAGCTGTTTTTT
.	.	TRBJ1-5	TRBV27	CASSLEGRGNQPQHF	TGTGCCAGCAGTTTAGAAGGAAGAGGCAATCAGCCCCAGCATTTT
.	TRBD2	TRBJ2-5	TRBV4-1	CASSQEPAGGRETQYF	TGCGCCAGCAGCCAAGAACCAGCGGGGGGGCGGGAGACCCAGTACTTC
once	TRBD1	TRBJ1-4	TRBV10-3	CAIGTGEATNEKLFF	TGTGCCATAGGGACAGGGGAGGCAACTAATGAAAAACTGTTTTTT
.	.	TRBJ2-7	TRBV7-2	CASSFTGMYEQYF	TGTGCCAGCAGCTTTACAGGGATGTACGAGCAGTACTTC
.	TRBD1	TRBJ1-4	TRBV19	CASSMFRGHSYEKLFF	TGTGCCAGTAGTATGTTCAGGGGGCATTCATATGAAAAACTGTTTTTT
.	TRBD1	TRBJ1-1	TRBV9	CASSARQGLNTEAFF	TGTGCCAGCAGCGCTCGACAGGGCCTGAACACTGAAGCTTTCTTT
once	TRBD2	TRBJ2-1	TRBV7-2	CASSGAHSGGTYNEQFF	TGTGCCAGCAGCGGGGCTCATAGCGGGGGGACCTACAATGAGCAGTTCTTC
once	.	TRBJ2-5	TRBV7-2	CASSPLVQETQYF	TGTGCCAGCAGCCCGCTGGTCCAAGAGACCCAGTACTTC
once	.	TRBJ1-1	TRBV4-3	CASSHGLGNTEAFF	TGCGCCAGCAGCCACGGACTTGGGAACACTGAAGCTTTCTTT
.	TRBD1	TRBJ2-5	TRBV5-1	CASSSGQGWQETQYF	TGCGCCAGCAGCTCGGGACAGGGCTGGCAAGAGACCCAGTACTTC
.	.	TRBJ1-5	TRBV6-5	CASSTGQPQHF	TGTGCCAGCAGTACAGGACAGCCCCAGCATTTT
.	.	TRBJ2-2	TRBV10-2	CASRDRSANTGELFF	TGCGCCAGCAGGGACCGTTCGGCGAACACCGGGGAGCTGTTTTTT
.	TRBD1	TRBJ2-7	TRBV5-1	CASSLTGSSYEQYF	TGCGCCAGCAGCCTGACAGGGAGCTCCTACGAGCAGTACTTC
.	.	TRBJ1-3	TRBV10-3	CAISERSGNTIYF	TGTGCCATCAGTGAGAGGTCTGGAAACACCATATATTTT
.	TRBD2	TRBJ2-1	TRBV7-2	CASSPWTSGSYNEQFF	TGTGCCAGCAGCCCCTGGACTAGCGGGAGCTACAATGAGCAGTTCTTC
.	.	TRBJ1-1	TRBV6-5	CASGGLKDTEAFF	TGTGCCAGCGGAGGTCTTAAAGACACTGAAGCTTTCTTT
.	.	TRBJ1-1	TRBV19	CASSADRNTEAFF	TGTGCCAGTAGCGCCGACCGGAACACTGAAGCTTTCTTT
.	.	TRBJ2-3	TRBV4-1	CASSQGLRTDTQYF	TGCGCCAGCAGCCAAGGACTCCGCACAGATACGCAGTATTTT
.	.	TRBJ1-2	TRBV3-1/TRBV3-2	CASSQGGTERHGYTF	TGTGCCAGCAGCCAAGGTGGAACAGAGAGACATGGCTACACCTTC
.	TRBD1	TRBJ2-2	TRBV2	CASSLGTDNTGELFF	TGTGCCAGCAGTTTAGGGACAGATAACACCGGGGAGCTGTTTTTT
.	TRBD1	TRBJ1-5	TRBV10-1	CASSGQDTQPQHF	TGCGCCAGCTCCGGACAGGATACCCAGCCCCAGCATTTT
.	.	TRBJ2-2	TRBV11-2	CASSLSRDTGELFF	TGTGCCAGCAGCTTAAGCAGGGACACCGGGGAGCTGTTTTTT